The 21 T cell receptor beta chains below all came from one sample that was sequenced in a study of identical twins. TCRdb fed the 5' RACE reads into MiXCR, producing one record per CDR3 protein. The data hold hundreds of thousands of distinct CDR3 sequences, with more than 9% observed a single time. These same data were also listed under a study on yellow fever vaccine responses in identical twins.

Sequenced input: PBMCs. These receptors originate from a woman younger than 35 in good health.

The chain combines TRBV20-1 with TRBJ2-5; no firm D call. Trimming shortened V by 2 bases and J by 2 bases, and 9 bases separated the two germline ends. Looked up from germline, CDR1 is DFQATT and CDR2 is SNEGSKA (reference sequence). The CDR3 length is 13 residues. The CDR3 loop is CSARYGTQETQYF. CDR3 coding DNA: TGCAGTGCTAGATACGGCACTCAAGAGACCCAGTACTTC.

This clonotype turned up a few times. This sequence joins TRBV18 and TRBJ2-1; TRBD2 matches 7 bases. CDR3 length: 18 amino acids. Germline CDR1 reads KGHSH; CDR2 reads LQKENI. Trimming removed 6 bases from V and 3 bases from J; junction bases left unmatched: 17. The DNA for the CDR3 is TGTGCCAGCTCCTCAGAGATCCAGGGAGGGACGGGCTACAATGAGCAGTTCTTC. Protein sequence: CASSSEIQGGTGYNEQFF.

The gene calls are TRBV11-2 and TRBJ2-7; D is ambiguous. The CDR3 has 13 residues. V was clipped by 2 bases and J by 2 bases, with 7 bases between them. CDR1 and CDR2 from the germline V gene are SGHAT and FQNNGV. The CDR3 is CASSLPPTYEQYF. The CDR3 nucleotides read TGTGCCAGCAGCTTACCCCCGACCTACGAGCAGTACTTC.

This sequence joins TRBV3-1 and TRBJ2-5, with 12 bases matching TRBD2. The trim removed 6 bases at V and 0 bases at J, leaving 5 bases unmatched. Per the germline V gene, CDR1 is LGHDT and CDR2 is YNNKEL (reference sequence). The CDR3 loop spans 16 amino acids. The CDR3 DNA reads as TGTGCCAGCAGACCTCTAGCGGGAGGGTACCAAGAGACCCAGTACTTC. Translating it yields CASRPLAGGYQETQYF.

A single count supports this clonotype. CDR3 protein: CASSSTGTSGGGQYV. The CDR3 nucleotides read TGTGCCAGCAGTTCTACAGGGACTAGCGGGGGAGGGCAGTACGTC. The J gene is TRBJ2-7, the V gene TRBV6-5; TRBD2 matches 14 bases. The CDR3 spans 15 residues. With 4 bases clipped from V and 9 bases from J, the junction kept 8 bases outside the gene matches. Germline CDR1 MNHEY, CDR2 SVGAGI.

The CDR3 DNA follows: TGTGCCAGCAGAGGTGCCTCCGGGAATGAGCAGTTCTTC. Amino acids: CASRGASGNEQFF. V and J are TRBV7-2 and TRBJ2-1; D call uncertain. The germline V gene encodes CDR1 SGHTA and CDR2 FQGNSA. V lost 6 bases and J 7 bases, leaving 13 bases between the germline ends. The CDR3 consists of 13 residues.

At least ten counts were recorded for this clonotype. The CDR3 loop reads CASSLDSSRYYEQYF. For the CDR3, the DNA is TGCGCCAGCAGCTTGGATTCCTCTCGGTACTACGAGCAGTACTTC. This chain uses TRBV5-1 with TRBJ2-7; D remains unclear. Trimming shortened V by 0 bases and J by 3 bases, and 13 bases separated the two germline ends. The CDR3 has 15 residues. Germline V gives CDR1 SGHRS, CDR2 YFSETQ.

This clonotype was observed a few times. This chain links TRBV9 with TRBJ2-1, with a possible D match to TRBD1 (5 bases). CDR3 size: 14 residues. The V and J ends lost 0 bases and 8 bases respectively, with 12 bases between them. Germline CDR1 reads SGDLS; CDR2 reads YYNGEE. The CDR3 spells CASSVESQGYEQFF. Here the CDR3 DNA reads TGTGCCAGCAGCGTAGAATCTCAGGGCTATGAGCAGTTCTTC.

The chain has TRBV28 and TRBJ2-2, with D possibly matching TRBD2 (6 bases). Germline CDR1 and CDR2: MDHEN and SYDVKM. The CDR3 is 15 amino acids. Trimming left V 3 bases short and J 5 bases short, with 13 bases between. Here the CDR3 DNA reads TGTGCCAGCAGTTTGGAACTAGCCTGGACCGGGGAGCTGTTTTTT. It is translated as CASSLELAWTGELFF.

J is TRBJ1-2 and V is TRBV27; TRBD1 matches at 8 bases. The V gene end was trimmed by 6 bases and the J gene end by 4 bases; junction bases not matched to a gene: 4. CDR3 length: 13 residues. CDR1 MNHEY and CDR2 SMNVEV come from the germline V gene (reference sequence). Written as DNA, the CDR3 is TGTGCCAGCAGCGACAGGGGATCCTATGGCTACACCTTC. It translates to CASSDRGSYGYTF.

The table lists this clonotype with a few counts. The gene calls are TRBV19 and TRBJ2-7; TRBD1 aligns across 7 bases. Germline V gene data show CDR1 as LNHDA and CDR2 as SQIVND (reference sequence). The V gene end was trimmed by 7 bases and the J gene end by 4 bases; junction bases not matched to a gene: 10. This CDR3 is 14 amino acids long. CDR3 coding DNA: TGTGCCAGTAAGGTGCGAGACAGGGAGTACGAGCAGTACTTC. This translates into CASKVRDREYEQYF.

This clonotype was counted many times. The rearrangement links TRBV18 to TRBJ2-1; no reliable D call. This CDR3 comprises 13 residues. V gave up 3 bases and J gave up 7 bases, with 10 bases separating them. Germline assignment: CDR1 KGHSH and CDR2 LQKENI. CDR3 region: CASSPPVGNEQFF. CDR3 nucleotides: TGTGCCAGCTCACCGCCGGTGGGTAATGAGCAGTTCTTC.

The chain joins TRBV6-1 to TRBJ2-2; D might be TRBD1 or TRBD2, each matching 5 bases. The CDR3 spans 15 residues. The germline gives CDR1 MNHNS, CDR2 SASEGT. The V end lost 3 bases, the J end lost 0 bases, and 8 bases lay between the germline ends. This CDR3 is CASSEGRANTGELFF. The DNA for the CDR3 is TGTGCCAGCAGTGAGGGGCGGGCGAACACCGGGGAGCTGTTTTTT.

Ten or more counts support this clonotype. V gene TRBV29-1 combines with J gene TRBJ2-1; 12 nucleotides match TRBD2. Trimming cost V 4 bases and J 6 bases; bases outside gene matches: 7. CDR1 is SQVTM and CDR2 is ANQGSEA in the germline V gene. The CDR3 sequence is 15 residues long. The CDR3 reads CSVASSGGVFNEQFF. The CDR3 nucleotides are TGCAGCGTTGCCTCTAGCGGGGGGGTTTTCAATGAGCAGTTCTTC.

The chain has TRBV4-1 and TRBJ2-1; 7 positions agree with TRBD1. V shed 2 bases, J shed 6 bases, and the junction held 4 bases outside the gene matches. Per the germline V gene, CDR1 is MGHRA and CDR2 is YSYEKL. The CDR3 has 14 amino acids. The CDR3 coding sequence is TGCGCCAGCAGCCAAACCCGGGACAGCAATGAGCAGTTCTTC. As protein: CASSQTRDSNEQFF.

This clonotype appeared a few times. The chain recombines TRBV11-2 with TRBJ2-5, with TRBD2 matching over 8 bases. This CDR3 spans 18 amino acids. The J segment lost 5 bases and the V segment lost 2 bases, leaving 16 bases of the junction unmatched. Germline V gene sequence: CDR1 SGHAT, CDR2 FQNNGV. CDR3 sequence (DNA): TGTGCCAGCAGCTTACTATTATCCCCAGCGGGAGAAGATGAGACCCAGTACTTC. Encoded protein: CASSLLLSPAGEDETQYF.

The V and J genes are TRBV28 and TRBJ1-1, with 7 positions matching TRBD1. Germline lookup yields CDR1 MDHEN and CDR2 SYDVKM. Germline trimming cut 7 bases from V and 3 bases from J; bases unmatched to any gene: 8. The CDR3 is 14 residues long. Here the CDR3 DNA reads TGTGCCAGCACCCCAGAACAGGGGTACACTGAAGCTTTCTTT. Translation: CASTPEQGYTEAFF.

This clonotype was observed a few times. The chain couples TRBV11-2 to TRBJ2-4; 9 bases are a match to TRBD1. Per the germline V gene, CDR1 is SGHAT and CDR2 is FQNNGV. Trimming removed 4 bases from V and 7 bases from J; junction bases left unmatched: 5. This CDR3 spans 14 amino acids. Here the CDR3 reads CASSSGQGHNIQYF. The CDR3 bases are TGTGCCAGCAGCTCGGGACAGGGTCATAACATTCAGTACTTC.

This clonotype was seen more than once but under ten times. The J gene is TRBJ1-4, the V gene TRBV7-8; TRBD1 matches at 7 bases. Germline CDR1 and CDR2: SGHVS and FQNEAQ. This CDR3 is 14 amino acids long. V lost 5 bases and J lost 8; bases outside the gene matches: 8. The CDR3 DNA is TGTGCCAGCAGCCTAGACAGGGAAGGCGAAAAACTGTTTTTT. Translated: CASSLDREGEKLFF.

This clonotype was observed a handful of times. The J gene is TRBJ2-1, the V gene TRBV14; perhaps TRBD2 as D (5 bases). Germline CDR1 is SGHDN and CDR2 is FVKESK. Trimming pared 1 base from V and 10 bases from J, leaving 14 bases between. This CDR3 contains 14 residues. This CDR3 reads CASSQVAVSEEQFF. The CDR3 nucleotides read TGTGCCAGCAGCCAAGTCGCGGTTAGCGAGGAGCAGTTCTTC. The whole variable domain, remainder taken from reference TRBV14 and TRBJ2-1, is EAGVTQFPSHSVIEKGQTVTLRCDPISGHDNLYWYRRVMGKEIKFLLHFVKESKQDESGMPNNRFLAERTGGTYSTLKVQPAELEDSGVYFCASSQVAVSEEQFFGPGTRLTVL.

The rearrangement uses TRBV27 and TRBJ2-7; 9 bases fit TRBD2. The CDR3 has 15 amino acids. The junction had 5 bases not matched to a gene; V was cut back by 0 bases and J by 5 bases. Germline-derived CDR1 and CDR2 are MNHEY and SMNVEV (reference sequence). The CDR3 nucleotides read TGTGCCAGCAGTTTATCTGGCGGGAGGGCCCACGAGCAGTACTTC. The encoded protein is CASSLSGGRAHEQYF.